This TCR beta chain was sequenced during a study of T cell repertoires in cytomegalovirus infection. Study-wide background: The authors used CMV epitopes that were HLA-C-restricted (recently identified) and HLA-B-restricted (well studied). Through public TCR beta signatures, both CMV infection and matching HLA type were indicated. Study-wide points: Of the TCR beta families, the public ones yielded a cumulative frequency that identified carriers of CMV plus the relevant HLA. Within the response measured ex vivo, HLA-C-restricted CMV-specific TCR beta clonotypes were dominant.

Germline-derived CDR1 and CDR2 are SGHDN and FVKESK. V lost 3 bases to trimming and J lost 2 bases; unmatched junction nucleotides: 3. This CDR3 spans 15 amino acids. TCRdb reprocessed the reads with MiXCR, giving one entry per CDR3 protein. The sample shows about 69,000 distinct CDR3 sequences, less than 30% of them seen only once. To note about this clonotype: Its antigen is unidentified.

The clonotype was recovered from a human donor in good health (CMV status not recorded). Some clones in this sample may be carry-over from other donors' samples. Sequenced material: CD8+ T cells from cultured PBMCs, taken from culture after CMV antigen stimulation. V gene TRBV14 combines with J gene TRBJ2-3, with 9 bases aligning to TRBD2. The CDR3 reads CASSQSGGHTDTQYF. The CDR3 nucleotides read TGTGCCAGCAGCCAGAGCGGGGGGCACACAGATACGCAGTATTTT.